This T cell receptor beta chain appears in the sequencing data of a study of blood T cell repertoires in COVID-19. Data came from immunoSEQ multiplex PCR; TCRdb stores just in-frame clones and leaves some out. The repertoire holds approximately 160,000 clones, roughly 86% seen once, with about 0.6% in the top ten. The CDR3 is 14 residues long. V gave up 5 bases and J gave up 0 bases, with 8 bases separating them. CDR1 and CDR2 from the germline V gene are LNHNV and YYDKDF (reference sequence). V usage is TRBV15 and J usage is TRBJ2-4; D perhaps matches TRBD1 (6 bases). The sequence derives from a man in his fifties or sixties with COVID-19, enrolled during active disease. The sequencing sample was made of peripheral blood. CDR3 sequence reads: CATSGQQAKNIQYF. DNA of the CDR3: TGTGCCACCAGCGGACAGCAAGCCAAAAACATTCAGTACTTC.